This T cell receptor beta chain was sequenced for a study of shared T cell receptors in the human thymus. The CDR3 is 14 residues long. The germline V and J ends were trimmed by 6 bases and 2 bases, with 13 bases remaining between them. The germline CDR1 and CDR2 sequences are MDHEN and SYDVKM. Only one count was recorded for this clone. Produced via immunoSEQ multiplex PCR; TCRdb's table is partial and in-frame only. The data hold roughly 410,000 clones, with approximately 95% observed a single time. The rearrangement joins TRBV28 to TRBJ1-1, with a weak D call TRBD1 (6 bases). Sequencing was performed on thymocytes. The TCR originated in a human donor. This CDR3 reads CASRLTGSNTEAFF. Here the CDR3 DNA reads TGTGCCAGCAGGTTGACAGGCTCAAACACTGAAGCTTTCTTT.